This TCR beta chain was captured by sequencing in a study of Tregs in tolerant kidney transplant recipients. The table lists this clone with a count of one. Unstimulated Tregs (CD4+CD25+CD127-) and CD4+CD25- non-Tregs were sorted from PBMCs. The germline V gene has CDR1 SGHTA and CDR2 FQGTGA. The CDR3 consists of 19 residues. Unmatched junction bases numbered 11, after V lost 6 bases and J lost 1 base. Using immunoSEQ multiplex PCR, the repertoire was profiled, and TCRdb retains in-frame clones only, with some absent. The repertoire holds tens of thousands of clones, about 89% seen once, with around 0.4% in the top ten.

The rearrangement joins TRBV7-3 to TRBJ2-6, with 11 bases that match TRBD1. This sample comprised CD4+ T cells from blood, obtained before the transplant. This receptor was identified in a human donor who received a combined kidney and bone marrow transplant. CDR3 sequence (DNA): TGTGCCAGCAGTCCCCGAGGGTGGGACAGGGGGTCTGGGGCCAACGTCCTGACTTTC. It encodes CASSPRGWDRGSGANVLTF.